The clone carrying this TCR beta chain was recorded only once. Its antigen is unknown. Generated by immunoSEQ multiplex PCR, the TCRdb table keeps only in-frame clones and is missing some. The sample lists around 130,000 clones; 80% to 90% were seen once. The source of the sample is a study of T cell responses to AZD1222 COVID-19 vaccine. Study observations and caveats: The study found Spike-specific TCR breadth and depth rose after two AZD1222 doses. Donors were mostly white British, more females; clonal diversity possibly underestimated. Only a handful of AZD1222 recipients were seropositive at baseline.

The CDR3 is 14 residues long. The V gene lost 4 bases and the J gene lost 3 bases, with 13 bases spanning the gap. CDR1 is SGHTA and CDR2 is FQGNSA in the germline V gene. The sequence came from an adult who received the AZD1222 COVID-19 vaccine. The sequenced sample was peripheral blood, obtained 28 days after the second AZD1222 dose. The chain employs TRBV7-2 and TRBJ2-7, with D perhaps TRBD1 (5 bases). Here the CDR3 reads CASSSQGGGYEQYF. The CDR3 DNA is TGTGCCAGCAGCTCCCAGGGTGGTGGCTACGAGCAGTACTTC.